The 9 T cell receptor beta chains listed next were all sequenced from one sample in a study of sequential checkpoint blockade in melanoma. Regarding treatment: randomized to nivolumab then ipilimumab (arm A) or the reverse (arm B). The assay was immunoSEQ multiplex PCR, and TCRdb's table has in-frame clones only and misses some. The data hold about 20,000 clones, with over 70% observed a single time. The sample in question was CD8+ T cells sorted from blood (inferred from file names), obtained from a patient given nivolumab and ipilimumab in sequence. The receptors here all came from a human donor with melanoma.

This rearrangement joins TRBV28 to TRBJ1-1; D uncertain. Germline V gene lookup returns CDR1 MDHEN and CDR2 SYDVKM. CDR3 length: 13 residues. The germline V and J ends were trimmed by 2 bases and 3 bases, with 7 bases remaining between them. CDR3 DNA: TGTGCCAGCAGTTTACAGGAGGACACTGAAGCTTTCTTT. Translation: CASSLQEDTEAFF.

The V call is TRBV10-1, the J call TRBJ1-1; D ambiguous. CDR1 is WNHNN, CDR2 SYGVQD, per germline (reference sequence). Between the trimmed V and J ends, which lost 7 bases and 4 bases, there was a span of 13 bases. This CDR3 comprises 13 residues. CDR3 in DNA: TGCGCCAGCACTAGGAGGGTTGGCACTGAAGCTTTCTTT. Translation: CASTRRVGTEAFF.

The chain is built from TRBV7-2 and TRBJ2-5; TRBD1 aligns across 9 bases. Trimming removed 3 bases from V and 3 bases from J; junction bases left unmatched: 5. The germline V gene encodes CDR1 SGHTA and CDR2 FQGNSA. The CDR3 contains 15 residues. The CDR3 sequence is CASSLDRGVEETQYF. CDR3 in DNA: TGTGCCAGCAGCTTGGACAGGGGAGTCGAAGAGACCCAGTACTTC. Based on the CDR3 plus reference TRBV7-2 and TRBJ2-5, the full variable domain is GAGVSQSPSNKVTEKGKDVELRCDPISGHTALYWYRQSLGQGLEFLIYFQGNSAPDKSGLPSDRFSAERTGGSVSTLTIQRTQQEDSAVYLCASSLDRGVEETQYFGPGTRLLVL.

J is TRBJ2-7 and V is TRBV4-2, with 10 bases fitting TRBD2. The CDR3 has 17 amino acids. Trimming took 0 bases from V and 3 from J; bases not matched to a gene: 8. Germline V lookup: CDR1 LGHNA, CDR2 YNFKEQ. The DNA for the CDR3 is TGTGCCAGCAGCCAAGAGCCCTTAGCGGGGGGCCTCTACGAGCAGTACTTC. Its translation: CASSQEPLAGGLYEQYF.

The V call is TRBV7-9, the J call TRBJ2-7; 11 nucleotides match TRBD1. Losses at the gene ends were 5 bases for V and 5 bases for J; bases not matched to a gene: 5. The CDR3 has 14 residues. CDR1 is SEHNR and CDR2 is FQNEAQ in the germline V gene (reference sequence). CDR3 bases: TGTGCCAGCAGCCCGCCGGACAGGGGGCACGAGCAGTACTTC. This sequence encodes CASSPPDRGHEQYF. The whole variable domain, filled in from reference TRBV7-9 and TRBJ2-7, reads DTGVSQNPRHKITKRGQNVTFRCDPISEHNRLYWYRQTLGQGPEFLTYFQNEAQLEKSRLLSDRFSAERPKGSFSTLEIQRTEQGDSAMYLCASSPPDRGHEQYFGPGTRLTVT.

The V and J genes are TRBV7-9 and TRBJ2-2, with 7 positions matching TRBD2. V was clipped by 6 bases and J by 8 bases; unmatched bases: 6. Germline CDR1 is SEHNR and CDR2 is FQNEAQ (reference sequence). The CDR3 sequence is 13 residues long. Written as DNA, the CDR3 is TGTGCCAGCAGGAGCGGGACTGCTGGGGAGCTGTTTTTT. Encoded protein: CASRSGTAGELFF.

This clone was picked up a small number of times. CDR3 coding DNA: TGTGCCAGCAGCTTAGAAGCGAGTCGCGACGAGCAGTACTTC. Protein sequence: CASSLEASRDEQYF. The genes are TRBV7-9 and TRBJ2-7; no firm D call. The CDR3 has 14 residues. Germline CDR1 is SEHNR and CDR2 is FQNEAQ (reference sequence). Trimming pared 1 base from V and 5 bases from J, leaving 12 bases between.

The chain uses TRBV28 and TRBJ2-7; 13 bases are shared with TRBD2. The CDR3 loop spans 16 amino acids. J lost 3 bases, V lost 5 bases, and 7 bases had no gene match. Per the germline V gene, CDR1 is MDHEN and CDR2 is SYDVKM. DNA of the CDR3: TGTGCCAGCAGTCGCCGGACTAGCGGGGGACTCTACGAGCAGTACTTC. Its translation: CASSRRTSGGLYEQYF.

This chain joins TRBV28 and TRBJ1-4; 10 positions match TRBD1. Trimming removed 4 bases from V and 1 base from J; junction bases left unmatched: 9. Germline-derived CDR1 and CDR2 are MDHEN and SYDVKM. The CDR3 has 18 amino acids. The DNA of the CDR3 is TGTGCCAGCAGTTCCGACAGGGGGCAAAGTGAAACTAATGAAAAACTGTTTTTT. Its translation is CASSSDRGQSETNEKLFF.